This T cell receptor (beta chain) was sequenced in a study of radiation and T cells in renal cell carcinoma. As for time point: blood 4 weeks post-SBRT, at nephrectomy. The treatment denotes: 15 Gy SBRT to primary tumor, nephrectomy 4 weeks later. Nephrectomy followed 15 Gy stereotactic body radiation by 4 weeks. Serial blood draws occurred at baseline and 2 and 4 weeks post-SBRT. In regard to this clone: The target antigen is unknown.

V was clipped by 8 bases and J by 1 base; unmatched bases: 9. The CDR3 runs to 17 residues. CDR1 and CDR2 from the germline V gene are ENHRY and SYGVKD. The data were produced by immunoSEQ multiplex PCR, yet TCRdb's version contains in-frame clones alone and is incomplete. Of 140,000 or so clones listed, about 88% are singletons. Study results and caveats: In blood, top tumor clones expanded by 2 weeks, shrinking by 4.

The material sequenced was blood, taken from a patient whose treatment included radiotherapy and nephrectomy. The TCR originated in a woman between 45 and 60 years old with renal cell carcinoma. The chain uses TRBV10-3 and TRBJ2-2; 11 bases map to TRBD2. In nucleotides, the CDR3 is TGTGCCATCTTTGGTACTAGCGGGAGACGGAACACCGGGGAGCTGTTTTTT. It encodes CAIFGTSGRRNTGELFF.